This T cell receptor beta chain is drawn from a study of human T cells and chemical hapten exposure. Broader study findings: It was expanded TCRs that formed significantly more large CDR3 similarity clusters than controls did. Counts of TCRs above 1 in 1000 frequency stayed unchanged with DPC sensitization.

The germline V and J ends were trimmed by 1 base and 5 bases, with 21 bases remaining between them. From germline, CDR1 is DFQATT and CDR2 SNEGSKA (reference sequence). The CDR3 consists of 17 residues. There are many counts of this clonotype. Its specificity is unknown. One entry per CDR3 protein, called by TCRdb with MiXCR from the RACE reads. The sample holds just over 80,000 distinct CDR3 sequences; around 11% are singletons and the top ten take around 4%. Time point described: patch test 1, 2 weeks after DPC sensitization. Treatment noted: therapeutic diphenylcyclopropenone sensitization with weekly scalp DPC.

Source: whole blood, taken in connection with sensitization to the hapten diphenylcyclopropenone (DPC). This chain joins TRBV20-1 and TRBJ2-1; D is perhaps TRBD2 (7 bases). This sequence originates from a woman in her forties or fifties with alopecia areata. Some clones in this sample may be carry-over from other donors' samples. DNA for the CDR3: TGCAGTGCTAGAGGCCTCAGAGGGGGAGGGGAGAACAATGAGCAGTTCTTC. It encodes CSARGLRGGGENNEQFF.